A selection of T cell receptor beta chains follows, all from one sample in a study of identical twins. From the 5' RACE reads, TCRdb called clonotypes with MiXCR, one entry per CDR3 protein. Seen here are more than 400,000 distinct CDR3 sequences, around 15% observed once, and the top ten hold about 0.47%. The same data also went into a second study, on yellow fever vaccine responses in identical twins.

What was sequenced was CD4+ T cells sorted from blood. These receptors were obtained from a woman aged 18-29 years in good health. Each CDR3 is given with its conserved first and last residue. Fields, in order: J gene, clone size, V gene, CDR3 protein. Clone size is not always given. Where it is, it says once, few, many or a class for expanded clones.

>TRBJ2-3|NA|TRBV29-1
CSVDGGATDTQYF
>TRBJ2-3|NA|TRBV12-5
CASGRGKREGDTQYF
>TRBJ2-1|NA|TRBV5-1
CASSLALVSGEQFF
>TRBJ2-1|NA|TRBV28
CASSLGDIGQFF
>TRBJ1-2|NA|TRBV15
CATSGGQFDGYTF
>TRBJ2-3|few|TRBV13
CASSLRTSGSSDTQYF
>TRBJ1-5|NA|TRBV24-1
CATSLTSNQPQHF
>TRBJ2-7|few|TRBV5-1
CASSLGRLREQYF
>TRBJ2-3|NA|TRBV10-3
CAISERVAGNLDTQYF
>TRBJ2-1|NA|TRBV20-1
CSARWPGLGHEQFF
>TRBJ2-5|NA|TRBV20-1
CSAPLAGGNQETQYF
>TRBJ2-3|few|TRBV18
CASSPFSSGSADTQYF
>TRBJ1-2|few|TRBV4-2
CASSQDQKGNYGYTF
>TRBJ1-5|NA|TRBV19
CASSLATADSNQPQHF
>TRBJ2-3|NA|TRBV11-2
CASSPVQLAGVPDSQYF
>TRBJ2-7|NA|TRBV7-8
CASSSWTEEQYF
>TRBJ2-2|NA|TRBV5-1
CASSLNRGGTGELFF
>TRBJ1-1|NA|TRBV6-1
CASTEGQGNTEAFF
>TRBJ2-7|many|TRBV12-3/TRBV12-4
CASSFGGTSSYEQYF
>TRBJ2-5|many|TRBV20-1
CSAPRGGAGHKETQYF
>TRBJ2-2|NA|TRBV5-1
CASSFGQGTGELFF
>TRBJ2-3|few|TRBV5-1
CASSAWTSGGADTQYF
>TRBJ1-1|many|TRBV15
CATSRDTAVRGNTEAFF
>TRBJ2-6|few|TRBV19
CASSSEGTGANVLTF
>TRBJ2-3|once|TRBV19
CAGSAWDSRTDTQYF
>TRBJ2-2|many|TRBV15
CATSRAGVGGTGELFF
>TRBJ1-1|many|TRBV25-1
CASSARQGARAFF
>TRBJ2-5|few|TRBV10-3
CATRQPDRETQYF
>TRBJ2-1|few|TRBV24-1
CATSDLGASYNEQFF
>TRBJ2-1|NA|TRBV5-1
CASSLAGQGLNEQFF
>TRBJ2-1|few|TRBV20-1
CSARQTGTSYNEQFF